This T cell receptor beta chain was recorded in a study of T-cell reconstitution after alpha-beta-depleted transplantation in children (dated by TCRdb to the mid-2010s). For the wider study: The study quantitatively tracked T-cell immune reconstitution after TCRalphabeta/CD19-depleted allogeneic hematopoietic cell transplantation in children using TCR repertoire profiling.

A remark on this clonotype: Its antigen specificity is not known. Base qualities are not at hand, and no much larger clone is one base apart.

The germline V gene (reference sequence) gives CDR1 as DFQATT and CDR2 as SNEGSKA. Trimming takes 4 bases from V and 1 base from J, and the germline ends sit 9 bases apart. Measured from the cysteine to the phenylalanine, the CDR3 is 13 residues long. Just the 39-base CDR3 DNA is kept, in frame starting at base 1. The library was built by means of PCR. TCRdb shows the sequencer as Illumina HiSeq 2500. To normalize quantification of the TCRbeta repertoire, the TCR libraries were built with molecular barcoding that relied on unique molecular identifiers. TCRdb trimmed public reads at Q25 via fastp, called clones via MiXCR and kept in-frame beta chains. Every entry covers one CDR3 protein and lists the most common genes and DNA from its rows. The sample data list about 230,000 distinct CDR3 sequences, and 9.7% of these were observed just once. The ten largest clones take up approximately 5% of the sample.

The source was PBMCs from the stem cell graft donor, collected from the stem cell graft. This sequence uses TRBV20-1 and TRBJ2-3; the D gene is possibly TRBD2, with 6 bases matching. The source of this sequence is a human donor who donated a stem cell graft to a child with SCID. In nucleotides, the sequence is TGCAGTGCTACGGCTAGCGGCACAGATACGCAGTATTTT. This sequence encodes CSATASGTDTQYF.